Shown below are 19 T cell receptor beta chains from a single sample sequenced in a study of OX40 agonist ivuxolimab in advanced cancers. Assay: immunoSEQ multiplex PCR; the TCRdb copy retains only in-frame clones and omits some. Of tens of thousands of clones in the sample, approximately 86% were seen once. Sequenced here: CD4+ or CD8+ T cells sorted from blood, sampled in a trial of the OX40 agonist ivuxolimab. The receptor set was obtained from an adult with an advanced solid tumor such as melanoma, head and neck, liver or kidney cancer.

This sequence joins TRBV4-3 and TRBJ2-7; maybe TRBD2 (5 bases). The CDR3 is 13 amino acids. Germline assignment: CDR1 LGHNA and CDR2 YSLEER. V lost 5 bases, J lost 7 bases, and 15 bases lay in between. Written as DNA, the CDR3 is TGCGCCAGCAGCTCTAAGACTACGGGTGAGCAGTACTTC. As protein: CASSSKTTGEQYF.

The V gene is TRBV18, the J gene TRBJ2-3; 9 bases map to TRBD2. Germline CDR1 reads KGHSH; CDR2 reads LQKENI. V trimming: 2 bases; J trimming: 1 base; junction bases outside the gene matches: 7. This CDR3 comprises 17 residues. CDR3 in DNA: TGTGCCAGCTCACCAATAGGTAGCGGGGGCGGCACAGATACGCAGTATTTT. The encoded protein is CASSPIGSGGGTDTQYF. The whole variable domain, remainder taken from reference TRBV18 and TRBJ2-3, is NAGVMQNPRHLVRRRGQEARLRCSPMKGHSHVYWYRQLPEEGLKFMVYLQKENIIDESGMPKERFSAEFPKEGPSILRIQQVVRGDSAAYFCASSPIGSGGGTDTQYFGPGTRLTVL.

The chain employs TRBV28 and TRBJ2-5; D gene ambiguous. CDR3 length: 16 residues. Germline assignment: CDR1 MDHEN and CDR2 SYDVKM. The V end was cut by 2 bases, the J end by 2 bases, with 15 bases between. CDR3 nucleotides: TGTGCCAGCAGTTTAGGGATCCTGGTCCTACAAGAGACCCAGTACTTC. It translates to CASSLGILVLQETQYF.

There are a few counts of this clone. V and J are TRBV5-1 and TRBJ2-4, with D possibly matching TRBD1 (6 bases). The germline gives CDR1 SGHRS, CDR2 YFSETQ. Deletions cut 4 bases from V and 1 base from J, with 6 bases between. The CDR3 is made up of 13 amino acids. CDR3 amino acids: CASSQGAKNIQYF. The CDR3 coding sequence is TGCGCCAGCAGCCAGGGGGCCAAAAACATTCAGTACTTC.

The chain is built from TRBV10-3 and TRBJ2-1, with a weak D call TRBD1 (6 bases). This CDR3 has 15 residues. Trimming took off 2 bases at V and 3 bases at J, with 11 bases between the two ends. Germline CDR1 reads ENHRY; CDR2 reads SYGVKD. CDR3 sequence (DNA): TGTGCCATCAGTGAGGGGACAACCCACTACAATGAGCAGTTCTTC. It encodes CAISEGTTHYNEQFF.

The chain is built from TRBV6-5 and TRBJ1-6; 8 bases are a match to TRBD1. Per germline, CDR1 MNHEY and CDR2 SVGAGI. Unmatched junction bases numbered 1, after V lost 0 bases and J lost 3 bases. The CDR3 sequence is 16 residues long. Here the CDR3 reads CASSYSTGDYNSPLHF. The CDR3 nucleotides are TGTGCCAGCAGTTACTCGACAGGGGACTATAATTCACCCCTCCACTTT.

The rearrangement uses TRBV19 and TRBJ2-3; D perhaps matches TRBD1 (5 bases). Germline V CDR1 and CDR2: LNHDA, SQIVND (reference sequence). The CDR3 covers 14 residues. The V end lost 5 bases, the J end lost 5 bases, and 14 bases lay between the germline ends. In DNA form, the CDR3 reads TGTGCCAGTAGTGCCGGTCTCAGGGAAGATACGCAGTATTTT. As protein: CASSAGLREDTQYF.

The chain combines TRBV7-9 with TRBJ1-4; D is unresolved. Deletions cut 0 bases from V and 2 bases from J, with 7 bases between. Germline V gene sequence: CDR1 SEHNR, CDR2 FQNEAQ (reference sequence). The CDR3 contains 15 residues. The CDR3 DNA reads TGTGCCAGCAGCTTAGCTAGTTCTACTAATGAAAAACTGTTTTTT. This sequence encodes CASSLASSTNEKLFF.

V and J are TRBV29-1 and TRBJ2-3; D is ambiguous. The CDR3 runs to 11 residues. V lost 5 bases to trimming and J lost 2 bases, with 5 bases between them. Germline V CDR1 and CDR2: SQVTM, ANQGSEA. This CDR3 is CSVRNTDTQYF. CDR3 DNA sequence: TGCAGCGTTCGTAACACAGATACGCAGTATTTT.

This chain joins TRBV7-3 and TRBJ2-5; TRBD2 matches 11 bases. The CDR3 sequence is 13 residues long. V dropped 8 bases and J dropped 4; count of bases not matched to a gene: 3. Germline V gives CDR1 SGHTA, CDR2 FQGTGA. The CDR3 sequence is CASGTSGTETQYF. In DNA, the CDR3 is TGTGCCAGCGGGACTAGCGGCACAGAGACCCAGTACTTC.

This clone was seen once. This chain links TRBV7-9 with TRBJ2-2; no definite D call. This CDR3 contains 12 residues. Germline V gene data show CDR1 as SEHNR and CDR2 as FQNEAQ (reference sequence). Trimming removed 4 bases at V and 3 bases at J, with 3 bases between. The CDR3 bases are TGTGCCAGCAGCTCTCACACCGGGGAGCTGTTTTTT. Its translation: CASSSHTGELFF.

The CDR3 coding sequence is TGTGCCAGCAGCTTAGTTGGGGACGGCTACACCTTC. Translating it yields CASSLVGDGYTF. The genes are TRBV7-6 and TRBJ1-2; TRBD1 might be the D (5 bases). Trimming pared 1 base from V and 8 bases from J, leaving 8 bases between. In germline, CDR1 is SGHVS, CDR2 FNYEAQ. The CDR3 has 12 amino acids.

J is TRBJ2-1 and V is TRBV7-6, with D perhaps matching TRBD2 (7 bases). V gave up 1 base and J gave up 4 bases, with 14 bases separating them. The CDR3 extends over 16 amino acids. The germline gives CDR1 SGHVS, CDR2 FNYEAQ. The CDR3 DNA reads TGTGCCAGCAGCTTAGGGTCCCGGGGGGCATACAATGAGCAGTTCTTC. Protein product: CASSLGSRGAYNEQFF.

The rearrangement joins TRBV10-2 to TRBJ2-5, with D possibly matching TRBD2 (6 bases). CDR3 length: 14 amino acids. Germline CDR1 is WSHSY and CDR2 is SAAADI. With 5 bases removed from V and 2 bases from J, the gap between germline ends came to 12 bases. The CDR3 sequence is CASSRDLIQETQYF. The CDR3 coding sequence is TGCGCCAGCAGTAGGGACTTAATTCAAGAGACCCAGTACTTC.

CDR3 nucleotide sequence: TGTGCCAGCAGCCCCAACTCACAGGGGGCGCTCGGCGAGCAGTACTTC. This codes for CASSPNSQGALGEQYF. The rearrangement uses TRBV9 and TRBJ2-7; 9 bases fit TRBD1. V gave up 4 bases and J gave up 6 bases; unmatched junction bases: 14. Germline CDR1 and CDR2: SGDLS and YYNGEE. This CDR3 is built from 16 residues.

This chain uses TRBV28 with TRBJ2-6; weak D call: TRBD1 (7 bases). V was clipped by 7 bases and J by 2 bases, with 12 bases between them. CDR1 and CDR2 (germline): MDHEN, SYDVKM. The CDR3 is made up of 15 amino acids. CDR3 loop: CASIGGGTGANVLTF. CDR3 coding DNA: TGTGCCAGCATCGGAGGGGGCACTGGGGCCAACGTCCTGACTTTC.

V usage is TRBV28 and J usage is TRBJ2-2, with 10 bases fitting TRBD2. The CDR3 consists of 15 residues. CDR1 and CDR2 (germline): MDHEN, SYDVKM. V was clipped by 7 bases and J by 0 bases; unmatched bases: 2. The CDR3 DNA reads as TGTGCCAGCATTACTAGCGGGGCGAACACCGGGGAGCTGTTTTTT. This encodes CASITSGANTGELFF.

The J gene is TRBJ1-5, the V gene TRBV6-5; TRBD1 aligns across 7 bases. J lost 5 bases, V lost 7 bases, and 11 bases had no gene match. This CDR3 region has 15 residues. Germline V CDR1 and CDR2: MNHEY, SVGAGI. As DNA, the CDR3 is TGTGCCAGCAACCCCAAGGGGGCTGGGTATCAGCCCCAGCATTTT. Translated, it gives CASNPKGAGYQPQHF.

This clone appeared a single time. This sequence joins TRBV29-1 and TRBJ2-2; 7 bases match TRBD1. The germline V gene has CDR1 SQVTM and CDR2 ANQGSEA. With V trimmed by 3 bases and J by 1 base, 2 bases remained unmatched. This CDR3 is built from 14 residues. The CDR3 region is CSVDAGGNTGELFF. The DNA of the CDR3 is TGCAGCGTTGATGCAGGGGGGAACACCGGGGAGCTGTTTTTT.